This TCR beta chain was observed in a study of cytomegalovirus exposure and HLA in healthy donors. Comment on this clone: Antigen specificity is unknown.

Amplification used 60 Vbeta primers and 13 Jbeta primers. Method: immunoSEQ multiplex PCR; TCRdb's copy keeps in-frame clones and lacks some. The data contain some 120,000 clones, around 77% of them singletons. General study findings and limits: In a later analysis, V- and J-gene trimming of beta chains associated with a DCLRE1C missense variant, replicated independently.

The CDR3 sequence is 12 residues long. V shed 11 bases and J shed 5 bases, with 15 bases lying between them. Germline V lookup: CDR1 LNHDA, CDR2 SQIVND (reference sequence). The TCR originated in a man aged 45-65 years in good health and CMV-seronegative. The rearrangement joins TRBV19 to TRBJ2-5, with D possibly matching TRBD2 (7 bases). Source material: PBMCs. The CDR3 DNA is TGTGCCTCTGTTGGGGGGGGCGAGACCCAGTACTTC. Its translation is CASVGGGETQYF.